This T cell receptor (beta chain) was identified during a study of CD8 T cells in Susac syndrome (dated by TCRdb to between 2018 and 2021). For the wider study: The study used repertoire sequencing to test whether antigen drove CD8+ T cell activation and differentiation in Susac syndrome.

The CDR1 and CDR2 encoded by the germline V gene are SGHDT and YYEEEE. The germline V end is reduced by 0 bases and the J end by 0 bases; junction bases left unmatched: 9. The CDR3 runs 19 residues from the cysteine to the phenylalanine. CDR3 DNA is the only sequence kept; it has 57 bases, read in frame from the first base. RNA was extracted using the RNeasy kit, and about 0.45 to 1 microgram was reverse transcribed with random hexamers. The immunoSEQ multiplex PCR assay, covering 54 Vbeta and 13 Jbeta segments, was used to amplify TCR beta CDR3 regions. PCR amplification bias was corrected by using a synthetic template baseline for primer optimization and computational correction. The study's processing was this. Reads were annotated to V, D and J genes according to IMGT and were analyzed with immunoSEQ Analyzer, with only productive sequences retained. Clonality was calculated as one minus the Shannon entropy normalized by log2 of the number of productive unique sequences. For each patient and control, public and private clones were evaluated within the 100 most prevalent clones. Clones were defined as Susac-specific if absent from the healthy and MS cohorts, from 900 to 1,200 published viral clones and from other ImmuneACCESS disease sequences. Using fastp trimming at Q25 and MiXCR clonotype assembly, TCRdb reanalyzed the public sequencing data and kept in-frame beta chains. Identical CDR3 proteins give one entry, which carries the most common genes and DNA. TCRdb's processing, not the authors', yielded these V and J calls. This sample is represented by under 200,000 distinct CDR3 sequences; approximately 95% of them were singletons. The ten largest clones add up to about 0.1% of the sample.

Summary of the overall study and its limitations: The number of individuals in the TCR sequencing and HLA analysis was acknowledged as relatively small.

Peripheral blood CD8+ and CD4+ T cells from healthy donors, Susac syndrome patients and multiple sclerosis patients were profiled by high-throughput TCR beta sequencing. Healthy donors were age- and sex-matched controls. Bulk CD8+ and CD4+ T cells were purified by magnetic negative isolation, whereas CD8+ TEMRA cells were enriched by FACS. Blood was drawn into EDTA tubes, processed within 24 hours, and PBMCs were isolated by density gradient centrifugation. PBMCs intended for TCR sequencing were frozen in liquid nitrogen and were later thawed in a 37 degrees C water bath. The sorted or isolated CD4+, CD8+ and CD8+ TEMRA cells reached a purity of at least 90%. Points on this clonotype: There is no known antigen for this receptor. No base quality information exists; no much larger clone differs at one position.

The chain is assembled from TRBV5-6 and TRBJ2-1, with 10 junctional bases fitting TRBD2. The material sequenced was CD4+ T cells from PBMCs. This TCR came from a human donor in good health. Here is the DNA: TGTGCCAGCAGCTTGGTCGGTAGCGGGGGGCCTAGCTCCTACAATGAGCAGTTCTTC. It translates as CASSLVGSGGPSSYNEQFF.